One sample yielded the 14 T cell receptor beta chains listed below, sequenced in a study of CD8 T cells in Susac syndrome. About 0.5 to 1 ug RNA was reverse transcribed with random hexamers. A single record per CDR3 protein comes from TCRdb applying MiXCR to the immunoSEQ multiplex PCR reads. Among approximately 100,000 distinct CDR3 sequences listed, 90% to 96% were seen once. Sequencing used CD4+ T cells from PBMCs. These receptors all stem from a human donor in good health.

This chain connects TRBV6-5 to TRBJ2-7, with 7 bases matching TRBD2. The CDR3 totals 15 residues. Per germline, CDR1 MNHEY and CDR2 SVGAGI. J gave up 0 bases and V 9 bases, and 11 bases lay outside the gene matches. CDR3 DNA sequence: TGTGCCAGTGCCCGGGGGGAGCGGTCCTCCTACGAGCAGTACTTC. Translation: CASARGERSSYEQYF.

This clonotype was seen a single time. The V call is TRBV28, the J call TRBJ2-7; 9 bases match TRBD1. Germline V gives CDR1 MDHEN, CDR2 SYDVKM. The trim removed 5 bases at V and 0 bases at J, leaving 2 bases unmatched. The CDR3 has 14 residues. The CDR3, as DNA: TGTGCCAGCAGTGGACAGGGGAGCTCCTACGAGCAGTACTTC. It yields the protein CASSGQGSSYEQYF. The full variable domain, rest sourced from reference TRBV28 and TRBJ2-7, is DVKVTQSSRYLVKRTGEKVFLECVQDMDHENMFWYRQDPGLGLRLIYFSYDVKMKEKGDIPEGYSVSREKKERFSLILESASTNQTSMYLCASSGQGSSYEQYFGPGTRLTVT.

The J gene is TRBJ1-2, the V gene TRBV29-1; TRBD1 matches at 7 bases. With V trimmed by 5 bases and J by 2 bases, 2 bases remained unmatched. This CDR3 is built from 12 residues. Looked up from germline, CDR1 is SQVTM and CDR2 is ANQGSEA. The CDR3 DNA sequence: TGCAGCGTTCGGGACAGAAACTATGGCTACACCTTC. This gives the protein CSVRDRNYGYTF.

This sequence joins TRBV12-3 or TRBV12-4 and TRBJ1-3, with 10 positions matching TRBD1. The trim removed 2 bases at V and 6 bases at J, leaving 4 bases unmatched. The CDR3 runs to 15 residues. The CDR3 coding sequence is TGTGCCAGCAGTTTACCCGGGACAGGGGAAAACACCATATATTTT. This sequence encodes CASSLPGTGENTIYF.

Written as DNA, the CDR3 is TGTGCCAGCAGTCCCGCGGGACTAGCGGGCTACGAGCAGTACTTC. Its protein product is CASSPAGLAGYEQYF. This chain uses TRBV12-3 or TRBV12-4 with TRBJ2-7, with TRBD2 identical over 12 bases. V was pared by 5 bases and J by 3 bases, with 5 bases of the junction left unmatched. The CDR3 sequence is 15 residues long.

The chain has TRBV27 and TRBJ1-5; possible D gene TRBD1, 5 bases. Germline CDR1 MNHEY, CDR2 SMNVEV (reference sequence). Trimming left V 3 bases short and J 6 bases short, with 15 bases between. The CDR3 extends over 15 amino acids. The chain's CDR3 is CASSFGQGTSQPQHF. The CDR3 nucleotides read TGTGCCAGCAGTTTTGGGCAGGGTACAAGTCAGCCCCAGCATTTT.

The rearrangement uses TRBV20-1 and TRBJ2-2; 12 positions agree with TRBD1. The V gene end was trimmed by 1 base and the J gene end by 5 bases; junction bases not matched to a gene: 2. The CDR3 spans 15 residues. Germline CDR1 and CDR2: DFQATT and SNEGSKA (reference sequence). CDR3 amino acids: CSARGDRGRTGELFF. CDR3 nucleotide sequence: TGCAGTGCTAGAGGGGACAGGGGGCGGACCGGGGAGCTGTTTTTT.

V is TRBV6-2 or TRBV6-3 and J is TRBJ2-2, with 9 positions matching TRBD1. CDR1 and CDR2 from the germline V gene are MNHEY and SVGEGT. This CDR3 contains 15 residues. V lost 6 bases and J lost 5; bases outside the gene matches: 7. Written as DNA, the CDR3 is TGTGCCAGCAGAGTGAGGACAGGGGTGACCGGGGAGCTGTTTTTT. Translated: CASRVRTGVTGELFF.

The CDR3 DNA sequence: TGTGCCAGCAGGAAAGGGACTAGCGGGACAAGTGAGCAGTTCTTC. This sequence encodes CASRKGTSGTSEQFF. V is TRBV6-2 or TRBV6-3 and J is TRBJ2-1; 13 positions agree with TRBD2. Germline lookup yields CDR1 MNHEY and CDR2 SVGEGT. This CDR3 contains 15 residues. V gave up 6 bases and J gave up 9 bases; unmatched junction bases: 8.

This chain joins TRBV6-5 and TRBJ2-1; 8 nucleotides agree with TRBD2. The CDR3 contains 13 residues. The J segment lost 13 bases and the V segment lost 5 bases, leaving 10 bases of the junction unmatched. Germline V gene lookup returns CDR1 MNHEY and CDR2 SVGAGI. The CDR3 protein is CASSQTNSGRQFF. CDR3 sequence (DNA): TGTGCCAGCAGTCAAACCAACAGCGGGAGACAGTTCTTC.

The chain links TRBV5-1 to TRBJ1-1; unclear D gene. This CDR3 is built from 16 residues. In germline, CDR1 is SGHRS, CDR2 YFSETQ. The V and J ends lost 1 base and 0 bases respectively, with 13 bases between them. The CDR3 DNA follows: TGCGCCAGCAGCTTGACCGGCAGTTCATTGAACACTGAAGCTTTCTTT. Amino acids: CASSLTGSSLNTEAFF.

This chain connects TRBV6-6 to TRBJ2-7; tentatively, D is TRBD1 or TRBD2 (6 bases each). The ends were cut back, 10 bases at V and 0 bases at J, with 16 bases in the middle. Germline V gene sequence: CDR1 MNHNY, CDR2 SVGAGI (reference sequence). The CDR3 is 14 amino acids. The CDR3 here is CATSTRGDSYEQYF. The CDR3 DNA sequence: TGTGCCACCTCAACAAGGGGGGACTCCTACGAGCAGTACTTC.

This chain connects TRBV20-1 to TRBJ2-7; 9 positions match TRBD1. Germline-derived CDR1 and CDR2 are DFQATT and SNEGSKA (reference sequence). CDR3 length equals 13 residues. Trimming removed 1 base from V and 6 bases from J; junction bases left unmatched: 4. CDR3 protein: CSARATGGFEQYF. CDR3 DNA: TGCAGTGCTAGAGCGACAGGGGGTTTCGAGCAGTACTTC.

CDR3 protein: CASSLTGLGGYTF. CDR3 in DNA: TGTGCCAGCAGTTTAACGGGGCTCGGTGGCTACACCTTC. V gene TRBV12-3 or TRBV12-4 combines with J gene TRBJ1-2, with TRBD1 as a possible D gene (5 bases). CDR3 length: 13 residues. Trimming removed 2 bases at V and 7 bases at J, with 11 bases between.